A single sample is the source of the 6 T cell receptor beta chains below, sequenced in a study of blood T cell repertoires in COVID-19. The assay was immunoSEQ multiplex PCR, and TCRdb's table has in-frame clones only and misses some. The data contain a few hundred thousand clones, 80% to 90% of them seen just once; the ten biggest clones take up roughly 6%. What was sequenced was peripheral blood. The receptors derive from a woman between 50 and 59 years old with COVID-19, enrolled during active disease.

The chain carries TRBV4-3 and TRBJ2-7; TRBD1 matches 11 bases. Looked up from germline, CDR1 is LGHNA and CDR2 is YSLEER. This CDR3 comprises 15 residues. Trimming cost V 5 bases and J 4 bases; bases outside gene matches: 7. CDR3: CASSARDRGGYEQYF. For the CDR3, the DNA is TGCGCCAGCAGCGCTCGGGACAGGGGGGGATACGAGCAGTACTTC.

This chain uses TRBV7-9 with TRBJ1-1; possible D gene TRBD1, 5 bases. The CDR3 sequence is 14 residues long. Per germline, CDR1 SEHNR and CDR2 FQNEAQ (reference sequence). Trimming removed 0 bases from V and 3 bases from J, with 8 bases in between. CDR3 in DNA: TGTGCCAGCAGCTTAGCGGGGGGGTACACTGAAGCTTTCTTT. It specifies CASSLAGGYTEAFF.

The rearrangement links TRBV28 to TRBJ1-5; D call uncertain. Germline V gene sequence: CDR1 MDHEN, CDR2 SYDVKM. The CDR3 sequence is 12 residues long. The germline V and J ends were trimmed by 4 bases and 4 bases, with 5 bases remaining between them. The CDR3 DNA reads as TGTGCCAGCAGTTGGCGGAATCAGCCCCAGCATTTT. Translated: CASSWRNQPQHF. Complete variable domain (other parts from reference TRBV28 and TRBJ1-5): DVKVTQSSRYLVKRTGEKVFLECVQDMDHENMFWYRQDPGLGLRLIYFSYDVKMKEKGDIPEGYSVSREKKERFSLILESASTNQTSMYLCASSWRNQPQHFGDGTRLSIL.

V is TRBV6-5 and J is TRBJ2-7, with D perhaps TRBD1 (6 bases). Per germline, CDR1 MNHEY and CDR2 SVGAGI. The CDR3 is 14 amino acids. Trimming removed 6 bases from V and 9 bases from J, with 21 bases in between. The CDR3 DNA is TGTGCCAGCAGCCGCCAGGGGAAACGAGCGAGGCAGTACTTC. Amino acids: CASSRQGKRARQYF.

This CDR3 is CAWGQGAFGEAFF. CDR3 sequence (DNA): TGTGCCTGGGGACAGGGGGCCTTCGGTGAAGCTTTCTTT. The chain combines TRBV30 with TRBJ1-1; 11 positions match TRBD1. The germline V gene has CDR1 GTSNPN and CDR2 SVGIG (reference sequence). The V segment lost 5 bases and the J segment 7 bases; nucleotides outside the gene matches: 6. This CDR3 spans 13 amino acids.

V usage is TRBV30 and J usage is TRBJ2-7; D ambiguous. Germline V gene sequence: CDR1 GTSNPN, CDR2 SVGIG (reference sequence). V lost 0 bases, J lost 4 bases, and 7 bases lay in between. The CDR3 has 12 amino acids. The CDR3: CAWSVEAYEQYF. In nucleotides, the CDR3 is TGTGCCTGGAGTGTTGAGGCTTACGAGCAGTACTTC.